This TCR beta chain was identified during a study of blood T cell repertoires in COVID-19 (dated by TCRdb to the early 2020s). With regard to the full study: Collaborator samples came from the United States, Italy and Spain and covered acute and convalescent phases of COVID-19. The samples were drawn from two sources: the first 160 participants of the ongoing ImmuneRACE study, and approximately 1,300 subjects contributed by 6 global collaborators. The repertoires were made available in a free public database intended to serve as a resource for research on the immune response to SARS-CoV-2. Subjects who had been exposed to COVID-19, were actively infected with it, or had recovered from it provided the deeply sampled blood TCRbeta repertoires that made up the dataset. Where available, HLA class I and class II types were obtained from metadata supplied by the sample provider rather than from assay-based typing. The material from the prospective study consisted of cDNA or gDNA derived from T cells, B-cell-depleted T cells, or PBMCs. Sample metadata almost always included a de-identified subject ID, COVID-19 status, age in years and sex.

Each collaborating institution followed its own protocols to collect whole blood in K2EDTA tubes. For TCRbeta analysis, collaborators shipped samples as frozen whole blood, isolated PBMCs, or DNA extracted from either of those sample types. TCRbeta CDR3 regions were amplified from genomic DNA by means of the immunoSEQ Assay, a bias-controlled multiplex PCR. The paper's data handling went like this. The number of nucleated cells in each sample was estimated from the amplification of reference gene primers within the assay. To quantify the absolute abundance of each unique TCRbeta CDR3 rearrangement, sequence reads were collapsed and filtered. For each sample, productive Simpson clonality was calculated by taking the square root of Simpson's diversity index across productive rearrangements. The immuneACCESS repertoire file appears here via TCRdb, limited to in-frame rearrangements. These files lack a portion of the clones; in checked studies, under half of the deficit traces to unresolved V genes, and the cause of the others is not known. Clone size and V and J calls were adopted from that table, with D and trimming inferred from the DNA. For this sample the table gives 70,000 to 80,000 clones, of which over 80% were detected only once. Roughly 15% of the sample comes from the top ten.

With regard to this clone: Its binding antigen is unknown. No base-level quality is on record; no much larger clone is a single base apart.

CDR1 MDHEN and CDR2 SYDVKM are derived from the germline V gene. Clipping removes 7 bases from V and 5 bases from J, with 12 as the unmatched junction base count. Reading from cysteine to phenylalanine, the CDR3 counts 15 amino acids. Only the CDR3 region is kept as DNA, spanning 45 bases read in frame from base 1. Beyond this particular receptor, the publication reports: How much clinical and demographic metadata was included differed by source and by participant, and the metadata was provided uncurated.

Sequencing used peripheral blood. The chain couples TRBV28 to TRBJ1-1, and 8 junction bases match TRBD1. The clonotype originates from an elderly woman with acute or convalescent COVID-19. The base sequence is TGTGCCAGCACCGCCACAGGGGGGGAGGCTACTGAAGCTTTCTTT. The translation is CASTATGGEATEAFF.